The present T cell receptor (beta chain) was sequenced within a study of blood T cell repertoires in COVID-19. This clone was seen only a few times. The protocol was immunoSEQ multiplex PCR, while the TCRdb copy is restricted to in-frame clones and leaves out a portion. The sample has approximately 200,000 clones, roughly 81% seen once; the top ten hold over 9.5%. The receptor comes from a woman older than 75 with COVID-19, enrolled during active disease. Input material: peripheral blood.

The CDR3 coding sequence is TGCGCCAGCAGCCAGGGGCAGGGGAGCTCTGGAAACACCATATATTTT. This gives the protein CASSQGQGSSGNTIYF. This chain joins TRBV5-1 and TRBJ1-3, with TRBD1 as a possible D gene (6 bases). CDR3 length: 16 amino acids. Germline values: CDR1 SGHRS, CDR2 YFSETQ. V lost 4 bases and J 0 bases, leaving 14 bases between the germline ends. Drawing the rest from reference TRBV5-1 and TRBJ1-3, the complete variable domain is KAGVTQTPRYLIKTRGQQVTLSCSPISGHRSVSWYQQTPGQGLQFLFEYFSETQRNKGNFPGRFSGRQFSNSRSEMNVSTLELGDSALYLCASSQGQGSSGNTIYFGEGSWLTVV.